Below are 11 T cell receptor beta chains sequenced from a single sample in a study of OX40 agonist ivuxolimab in advanced cancers. Libraries were prepared by immunoSEQ multiplex PCR; TCRdb keeps only in-frame clonotypes and omits some of them. The repertoire holds fewer than 80,000 clones, with approximately 80% as singletons. This specimen was CD4+ or CD8+ T cells sorted from blood, taken in a trial of the OX40 agonist ivuxolimab. These receptor sequences come from an adult with an advanced solid tumor such as melanoma, head and neck, liver or kidney cancer.

The rearrangement joins TRBV18 to TRBJ2-7; maybe TRBD1 (6 bases). CDR1 and CDR2 from the germline V gene are KGHSH and LQKENI. CDR3 length: 15 amino acids. V lost 4 bases, J lost 5 bases, and 18 bases lay in between. CDR3 loop: CASSLVYRDTNEQYF. The DNA of the CDR3 is TGTGCCAGCTCACTTGTGTACCGGGACACCAACGAGCAGTACTTC.

The V call is TRBV5-4, the J call TRBJ2-3; D remains ambiguous. The ends were cut back, 0 bases at V and 2 bases at J, with 1 base in the middle. Germline CDR1 SGHNT, CDR2 YYREEE (reference sequence). The CDR3 totals 12 residues. The CDR3 loop reads CASSLDTDTQYF. DNA of the CDR3: TGTGCCAGCAGCTTGGACACAGATACGCAGTATTTT.

This clone was found once. V is TRBV19 and J is TRBJ1-5; no clear D. V lost 3 bases and J 9 bases, leaving 21 bases between the germline ends. This CDR3 region has 16 residues. In germline, CDR1 is LNHDA, CDR2 SQIVND (reference sequence). The CDR3, as DNA: TGTGCCAGTAGTATGGTGGGAACTGTTGCCAGTTGGCCCCAGCATTTT. Translating it yields CASSMVGTVASWPQHF. Looking up the rest from reference TRBV19 and TRBJ1-5 gives the full variable domain: DGGITQSPKYLFRKEGQNVTLSCEQNLNHDAMYWYRQDPGQGLRLIYYSQIVNDFQKGDIAEGYSVSREKKESFPLTVTSAQKNPTAFYLCASSMVGTVASWPQHFGDGTRLSIL.

The rearrangement uses TRBV5-1 and TRBJ1-5, with TRBD1 identical over 9 bases. The CDR3 consists of 15 residues. Trimming removed 4 bases from V and 1 base from J; junction bases left unmatched: 3. Germline CDR1 and CDR2: SGHRS and YFSETQ. CDR3 DNA: TGCGCCAGCAGCGAAGGGACAGGGAGCAATCAGCCCCAGCATTTT. This sequence encodes CASSEGTGSNQPQHF. Combining the CDR3 with reference TRBV5-1 and TRBJ1-5 gives the whole variable domain KAGVTQTPRYLIKTRGQQVTLSCSPISGHRSVSWYQQTPGQGLQFLFEYFSETQRNKGNFPGRFSGRQFSNSRSEMNVSTLELGDSALYLCASSEGTGSNQPQHFGDGTRLSIL.

This chain links TRBV4-3 with TRBJ1-5, with a possible D match to TRBD1 (5 bases). CDR1 and CDR2 from the germline V gene are LGHNA and YSLEER. The CDR3 has 17 residues. Trimming cost V 1 base and J 6 bases, with 19 bases left between them. DNA of the CDR3: TGCGCCAGCAGCCAAGTAGGGTCACAGCAGGGACGTCAGCCCCAGCATTTT. It specifies CASSQVGSQQGRQPQHF.

This chain connects TRBV12-5 to TRBJ2-3; 10 bases map to TRBD2. V dropped 6 bases and J dropped 2; count of bases not matched to a gene: 5. In germline, CDR1 is LGHNT, CDR2 FRNRAP. This CDR3 spans 15 amino acids. The CDR3 sequence is CASGPLAGLTDTQYF. The CDR3 region has the DNA TGTGCTAGTGGGCCACTAGCGGGGCTCACAGATACGCAGTATTTT.

In regard to this clone: The junction and the germline gene differ at one end; a read error may be behind it. This chain connects TRBV7-7 to TRBJ2-2; TRBD1 matches 7 bases. Per the germline V gene, CDR1 is SSHAT and CDR2 is FNYEAQ (reference sequence). The CDR3 extends over 15 amino acids. CDR3 sequence reads: CASSLRTGNTGELFF. CDR3 nucleotide sequence: TGTGCTAGCAGCTTACGGACAGGGAACACCGGGGAGCTGTTTTTT.

The CDR3 spells CASSFWGPSYEQYF. The CDR3 bases are TGTGCCAGCAGCTTCTGGGGGCCTTCCTACGAGCAGTACTTC. V gene TRBV5-6 combines with J gene TRBJ2-7; possibly TRBD1 for D (6 bases). The CDR3 is 14 residues long. V shed 2 bases and J shed 1 base, with 10 bases lying between them. Germline CDR1 is SGHDT and CDR2 is YYEEEE.

The rearrangement joins TRBV28 to TRBJ2-7, with D maybe TRBD1 (5 bases). Trimming took 3 bases from V and 7 from J, leaving 13 bases between them. Germline CDR1 is MDHEN and CDR2 is SYDVKM. This CDR3 contains 13 residues. CDR3 DNA sequence: TGTGCCAGCAGTTTGGTAGGGGATGGTGAGCAGTACTTC. It encodes CASSLVGDGEQYF.

This chain uses TRBV13 with TRBJ2-1; D is perhaps TRBD2 (5 bases). V was clipped by 5 bases and J by 0 bases, with 17 bases between them. This CDR3 is built from 17 residues. Germline CDR1 reads PRHDT; CDR2 reads FYEKMQ (reference sequence). The CDR3: CASSPAGSPSSYNEQFF. CDR3 nucleotides: TGTGCCAGCAGCCCCGCGGGCAGTCCGAGCTCCTACAATGAGCAGTTCTTC. Full variable domain (rest looked up from reference TRBV13 and TRBJ2-1): AAGVIQSPRHLIKEKRETATLKCYPIPRHDTVYWYQQGPGQDPQFLISFYEKMQSDKGSIPDRFSAQQFSDYHSELNMSSLELGDSALYFCASSPAGSPSSYNEQFFGPGTRLTVL.

V and J are TRBV7-3 and TRBJ1-1; maybe TRBD1 (5 bases). CDR3 size: 14 residues. CDR1 is SGHTA, CDR2 FQGTGA, per germline. V gave up 2 bases and J gave up 3 bases, with 10 bases separating them. The CDR3 nucleotides read TGTGCCAGCAGCTTATCGGGGGGGTACACTGAAGCTTTCTTT. As protein: CASSLSGGYTEAFF.